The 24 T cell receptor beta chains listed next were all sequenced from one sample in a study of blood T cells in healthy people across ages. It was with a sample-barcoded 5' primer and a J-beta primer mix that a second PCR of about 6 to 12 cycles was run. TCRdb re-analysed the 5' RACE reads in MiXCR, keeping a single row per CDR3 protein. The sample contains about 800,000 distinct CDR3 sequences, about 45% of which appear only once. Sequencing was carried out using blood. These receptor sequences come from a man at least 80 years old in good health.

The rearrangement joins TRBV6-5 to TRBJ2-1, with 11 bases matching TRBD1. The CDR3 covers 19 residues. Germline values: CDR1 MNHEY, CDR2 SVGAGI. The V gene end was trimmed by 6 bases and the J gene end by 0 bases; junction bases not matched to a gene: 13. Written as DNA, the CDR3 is TGTGCCAGCAGCTATGGACAGGGGGCGGGCGGGAGCTCCTACAATGAGCAGTTCTTC. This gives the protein CASSYGQGAGGSSYNEQFF.

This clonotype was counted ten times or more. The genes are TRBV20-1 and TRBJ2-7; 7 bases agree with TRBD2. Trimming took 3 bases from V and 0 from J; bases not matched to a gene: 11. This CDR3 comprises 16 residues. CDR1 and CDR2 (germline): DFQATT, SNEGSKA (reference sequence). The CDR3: CSASTKELASSYEQYF. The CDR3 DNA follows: TGCAGTGCTAGCACCAAGGAACTAGCGAGCTCCTACGAGCAGTACTTC.

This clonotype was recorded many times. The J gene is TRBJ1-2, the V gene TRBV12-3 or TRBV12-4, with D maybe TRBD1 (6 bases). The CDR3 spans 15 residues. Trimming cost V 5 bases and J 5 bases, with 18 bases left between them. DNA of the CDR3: TGTGCCAGCAGTCCTACAGGGAATGGGAGGTATGGCTACACCTTC. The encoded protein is CASSPTGNGRYGYTF.

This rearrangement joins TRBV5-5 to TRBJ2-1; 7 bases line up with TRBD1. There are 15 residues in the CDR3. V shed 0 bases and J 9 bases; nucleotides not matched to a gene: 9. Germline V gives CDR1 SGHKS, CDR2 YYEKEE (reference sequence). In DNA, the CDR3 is TGTGCCAGCAGCTTGGGACCACAGGGGCGGAGTGAGCAGTTCTTC. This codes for CASSLGPQGRSEQFF.

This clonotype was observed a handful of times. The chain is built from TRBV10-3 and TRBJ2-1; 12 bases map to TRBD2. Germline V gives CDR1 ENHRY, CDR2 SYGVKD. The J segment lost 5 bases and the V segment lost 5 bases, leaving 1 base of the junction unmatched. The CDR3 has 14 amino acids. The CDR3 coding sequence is TGTGCCATCAGTAGGACTAGCGGGGACAATGAGCAGTTCTTC. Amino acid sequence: CAISRTSGDNEQFF.

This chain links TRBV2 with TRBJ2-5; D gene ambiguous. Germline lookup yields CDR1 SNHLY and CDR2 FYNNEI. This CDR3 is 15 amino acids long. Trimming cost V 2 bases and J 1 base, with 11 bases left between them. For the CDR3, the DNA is TGTGCCAGCAGTGAAACGGGTCTGGGCCAAGAGACCCAGTACTTC. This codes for CASSETGLGQETQYF.

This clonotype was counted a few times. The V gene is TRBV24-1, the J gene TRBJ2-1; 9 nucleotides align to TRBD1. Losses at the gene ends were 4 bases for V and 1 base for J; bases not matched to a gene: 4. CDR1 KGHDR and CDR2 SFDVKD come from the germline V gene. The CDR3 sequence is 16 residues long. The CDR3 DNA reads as TGTGCCACCAGTGAAACCGGGACAGGGTCCTACAATGAGCAGTTCTTC. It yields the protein CATSETGTGSYNEQFF.

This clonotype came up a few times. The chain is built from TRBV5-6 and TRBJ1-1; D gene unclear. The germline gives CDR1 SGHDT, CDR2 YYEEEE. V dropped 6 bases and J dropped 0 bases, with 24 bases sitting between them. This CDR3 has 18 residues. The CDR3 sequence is CASNTFGRVATLNTEAFF. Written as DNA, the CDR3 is TGTGCCAGCAACACTTTCGGGAGGGTTGCGACCTTGAACACTGAAGCTTTCTTT.

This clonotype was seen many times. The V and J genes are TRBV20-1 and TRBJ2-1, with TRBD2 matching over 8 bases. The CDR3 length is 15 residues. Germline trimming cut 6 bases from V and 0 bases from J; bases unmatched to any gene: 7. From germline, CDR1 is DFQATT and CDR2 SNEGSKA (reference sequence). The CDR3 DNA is TGCAGTGCCGATCTTAGCGGGAACTCCTACAATGAGCAGTTCTTC. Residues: CSADLSGNSYNEQFF.

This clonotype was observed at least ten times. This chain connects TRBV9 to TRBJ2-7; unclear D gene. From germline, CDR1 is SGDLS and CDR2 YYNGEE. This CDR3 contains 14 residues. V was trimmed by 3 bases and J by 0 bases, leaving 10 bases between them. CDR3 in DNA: TGTGCCAGCAGCGCTAATCTGCGCTCCTACGAGCAGTACTTC. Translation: CASSANLRSYEQYF.

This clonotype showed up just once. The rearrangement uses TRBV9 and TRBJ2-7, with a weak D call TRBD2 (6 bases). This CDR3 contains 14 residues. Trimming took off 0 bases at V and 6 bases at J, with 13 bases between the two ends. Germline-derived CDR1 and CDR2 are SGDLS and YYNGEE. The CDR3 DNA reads TGTGCCAGCAGCGTAGGCCAGCGGGCACGCGAGCAGTACTTC. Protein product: CASSVGQRAREQYF.

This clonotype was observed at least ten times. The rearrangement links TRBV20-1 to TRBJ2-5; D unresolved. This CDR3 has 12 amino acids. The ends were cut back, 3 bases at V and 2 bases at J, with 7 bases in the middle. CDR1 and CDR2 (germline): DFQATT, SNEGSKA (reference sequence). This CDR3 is CSASPEQETQYF. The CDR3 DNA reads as TGCAGTGCTAGTCCCGAACAAGAGACCCAGTACTTC.

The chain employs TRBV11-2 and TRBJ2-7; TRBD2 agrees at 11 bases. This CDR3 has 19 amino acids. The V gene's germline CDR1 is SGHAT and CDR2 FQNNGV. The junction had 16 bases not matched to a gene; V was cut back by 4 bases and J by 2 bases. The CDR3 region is CASSSETRGLAVIPYEQYF. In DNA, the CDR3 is TGTGCCAGCAGCTCAGAAACGCGGGGACTAGCGGTAATCCCCTACGAGCAGTACTTC.

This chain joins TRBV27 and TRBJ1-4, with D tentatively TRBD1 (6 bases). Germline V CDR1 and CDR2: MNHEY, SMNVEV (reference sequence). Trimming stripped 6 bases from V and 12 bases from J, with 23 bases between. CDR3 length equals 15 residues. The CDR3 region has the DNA TGTGCCAGCAGGATGAGGACAGACTATAATGGAGAACTGTTTTTT. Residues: CASRMRTDYNGELFF. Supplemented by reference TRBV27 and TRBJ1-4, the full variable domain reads EAQVTQNPRYLITVTGKKLTVTCSQNMNHEYMSWYRQDPGLGLRQIYYSMNVEVTDKGDVPEGYKVSRKEKRNFPLILESPSPNQTSLYFCASRMRTDYNGELFFGSGTQLSVL.

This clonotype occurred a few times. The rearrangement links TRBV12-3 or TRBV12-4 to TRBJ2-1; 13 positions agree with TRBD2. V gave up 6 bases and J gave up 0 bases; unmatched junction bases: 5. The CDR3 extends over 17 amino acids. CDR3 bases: TGTGCCAGCAGCCCCCGGACTAGCGGGAGCTCCTACAATGAGCAGTTCTTC. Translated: CASSPRTSGSSYNEQFF.

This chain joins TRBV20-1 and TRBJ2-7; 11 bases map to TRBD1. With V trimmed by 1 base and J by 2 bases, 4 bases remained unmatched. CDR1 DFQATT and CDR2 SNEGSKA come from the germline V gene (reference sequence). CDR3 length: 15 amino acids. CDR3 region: CSARGDRGSPYEQYF. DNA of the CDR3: TGCAGTGCTAGAGGGGACAGGGGGAGCCCCTACGAGCAGTACTTC.

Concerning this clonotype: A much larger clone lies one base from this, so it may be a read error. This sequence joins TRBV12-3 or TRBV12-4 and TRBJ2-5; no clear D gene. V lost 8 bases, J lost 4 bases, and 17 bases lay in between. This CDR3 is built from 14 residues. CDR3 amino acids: CASPSATERETQYF. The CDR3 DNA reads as TGTGCCAGCCCATCAGCGACGGAACGAGAGACCCAGTACTTC.

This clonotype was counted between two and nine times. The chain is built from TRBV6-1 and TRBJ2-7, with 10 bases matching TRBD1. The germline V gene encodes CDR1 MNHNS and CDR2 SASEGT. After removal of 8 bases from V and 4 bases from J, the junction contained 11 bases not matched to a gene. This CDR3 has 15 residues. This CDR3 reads CASGQGTGVPYEQYF. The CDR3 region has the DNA TGTGCCAGCGGCCAGGGGACAGGGGTTCCTTACGAGCAGTACTTC.

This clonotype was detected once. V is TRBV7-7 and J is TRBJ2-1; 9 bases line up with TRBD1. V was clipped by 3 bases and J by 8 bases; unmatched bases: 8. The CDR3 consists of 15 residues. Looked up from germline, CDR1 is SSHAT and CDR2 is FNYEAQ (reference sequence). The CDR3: CASSLTGTGFDEQFF. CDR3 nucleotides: TGTGCCAGCAGCTTGACCGGGACAGGGTTCGATGAGCAGTTCTTC.

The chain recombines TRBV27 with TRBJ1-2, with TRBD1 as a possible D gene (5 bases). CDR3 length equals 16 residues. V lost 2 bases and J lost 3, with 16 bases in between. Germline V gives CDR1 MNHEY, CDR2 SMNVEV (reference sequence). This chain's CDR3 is CASSLRGRPGHYGYTF. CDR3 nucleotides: TGTGCCAGCAGTTTAAGGGGCCGGCCAGGCCACTATGGCTACACCTTC.

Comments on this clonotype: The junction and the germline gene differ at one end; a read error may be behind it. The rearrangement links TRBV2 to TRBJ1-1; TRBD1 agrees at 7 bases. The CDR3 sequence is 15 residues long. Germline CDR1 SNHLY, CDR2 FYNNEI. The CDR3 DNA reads TGTGCCAGCATCCCCGGGACAGCGATCGTCCGTGAATCTTTCTTT. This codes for CASIPGTAIVRESFF. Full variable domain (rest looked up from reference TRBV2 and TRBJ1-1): EPEVTQTPSHQVTQMGQEVILRCVPISNHLYFYWYRQILGQKVEFLVSFYNNEISEKSEIFDDQFSVERPDGSNFTLKIRSTKLEDSAMYFCASIPGTAIVRESFFGQGTRLTVV.

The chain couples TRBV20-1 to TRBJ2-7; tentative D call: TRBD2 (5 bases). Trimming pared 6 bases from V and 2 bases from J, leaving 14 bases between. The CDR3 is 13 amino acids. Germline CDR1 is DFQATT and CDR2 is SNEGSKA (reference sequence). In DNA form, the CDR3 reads TGCAGTGCGGGGTCCGGGGTTACCTACGAGCAGTACTTC. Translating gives CSAGSGVTYEQYF.

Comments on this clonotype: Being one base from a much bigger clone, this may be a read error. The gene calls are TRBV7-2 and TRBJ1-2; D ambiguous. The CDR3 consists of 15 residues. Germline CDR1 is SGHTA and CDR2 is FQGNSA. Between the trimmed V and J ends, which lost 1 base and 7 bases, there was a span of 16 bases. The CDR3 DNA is TGTGCCAGCAGCTTAGAAGTAGGGTTCGGAGGTGGCTACACCTTC. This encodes CASSLEVGFGGGYTF.

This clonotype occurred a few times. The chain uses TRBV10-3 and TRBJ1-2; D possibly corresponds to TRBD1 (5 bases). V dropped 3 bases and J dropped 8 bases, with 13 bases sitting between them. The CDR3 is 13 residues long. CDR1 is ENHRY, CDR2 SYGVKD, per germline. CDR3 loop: CAISERARDGYTF. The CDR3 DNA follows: TGTGCCATCAGTGAAAGAGCCAGGGACGGCTACACCTTC.